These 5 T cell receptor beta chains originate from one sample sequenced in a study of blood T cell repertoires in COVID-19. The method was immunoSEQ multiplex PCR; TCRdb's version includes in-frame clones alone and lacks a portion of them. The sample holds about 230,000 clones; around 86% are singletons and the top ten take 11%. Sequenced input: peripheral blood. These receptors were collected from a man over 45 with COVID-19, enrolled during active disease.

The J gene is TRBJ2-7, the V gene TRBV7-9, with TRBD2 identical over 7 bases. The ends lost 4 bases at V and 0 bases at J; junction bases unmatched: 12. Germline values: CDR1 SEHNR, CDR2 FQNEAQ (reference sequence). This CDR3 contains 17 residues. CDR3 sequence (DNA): TGTGCCAGCAGCTCCGTGTGGGACGGGACTACCTCCTACGAGCAGTACTTC. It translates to CASSSVWDGTTSYEQYF.

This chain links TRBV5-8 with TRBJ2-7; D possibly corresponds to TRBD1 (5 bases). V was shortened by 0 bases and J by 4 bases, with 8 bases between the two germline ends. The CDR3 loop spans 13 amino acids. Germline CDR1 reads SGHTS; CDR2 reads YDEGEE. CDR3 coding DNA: TGTGCCAGCAGCTTGGGACAGTCTTACGAGCAGTACTTC. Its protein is CASSLGQSYEQYF. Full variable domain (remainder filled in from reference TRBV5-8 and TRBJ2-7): EAGVTQSPTHLIKTRGQQATLRCSPISGHTSVYWYQQALGLGLQFLLWYDEGEERNRGNFPPRFSGRQFPNYSSELNVNALELEDSALYLCASSLGQSYEQYFGPGTRLTVT.

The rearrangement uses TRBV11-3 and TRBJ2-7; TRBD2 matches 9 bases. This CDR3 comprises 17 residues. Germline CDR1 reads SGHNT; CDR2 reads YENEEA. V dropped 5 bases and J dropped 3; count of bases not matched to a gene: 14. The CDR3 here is CASSLGLAKSNRYEQYF. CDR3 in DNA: TGTGCCAGCAGCCTCGGACTAGCGAAAAGTAACCGCTACGAGCAGTACTTC.

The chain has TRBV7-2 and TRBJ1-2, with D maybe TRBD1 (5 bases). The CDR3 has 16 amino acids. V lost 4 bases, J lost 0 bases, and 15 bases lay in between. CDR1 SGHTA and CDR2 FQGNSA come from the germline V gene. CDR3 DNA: TGTGCCAGCAGCTCCCTCACGGGGGGAGCTAACTATGGCTACACCTTC. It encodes CASSSLTGGANYGYTF.

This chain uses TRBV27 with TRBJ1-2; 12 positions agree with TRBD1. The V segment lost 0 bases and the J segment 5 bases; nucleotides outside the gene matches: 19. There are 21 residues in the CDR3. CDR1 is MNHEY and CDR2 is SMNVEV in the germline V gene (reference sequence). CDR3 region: CASSLSFPLSGQGARAYGYTF. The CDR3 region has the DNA TGTGCCAGCAGTTTATCGTTTCCCCTTTCGGGACAGGGGGCTAGGGCGTATGGCTACACCTTC.